The 26 T cell receptor beta chains given below trace back to one sample, sequenced in a study of shared clonotypes between healthy human individuals. Libraries were prepared by immunoSEQ multiplex PCR; TCRdb keeps only in-frame clonotypes and omits some of them. The sample lists 2 million to 3 million clones, around 94% occurring once. Sequenced material: naive CD4+ T cells sorted from blood. Subset in this sample: CD45RA+ positively selected. These receptors were taken from a man between 18 and 29 years old in good health.

As DNA, the CDR3 is TGTGCCAGCAGCAATGGAACCGGGGCAGAAGCTTTCTTT. Encoded protein: CASSNGTGAEAFF. This rearrangement joins TRBV21-1 to TRBJ1-1. TRBV21-1 is classified as a pseudogene. The CDR3 extends over 13 amino acids.

The chain recombines TRBV30 with TRBJ2-7, with TRBD1 as a possible D gene (5 bases). The length of the CDR3 is 16 residues. Germline values: CDR1 GTSNPN, CDR2 SVGIG (reference sequence). The V end lost 0 bases, the J end lost 3 bases, and 18 bases lay between the germline ends. The CDR3 nucleotides read TGTGCCTGGAGTGTACTTTGGGGCAGAGGTAACTACGAGCAGTACTTC. This codes for CAWSVLWGRGNYEQYF.

The rearrangement uses TRBV30 and TRBJ2-7; 8 bases align to TRBD1. The V gene's germline CDR1 is GTSNPN and CDR2 SVGIG (reference sequence). This CDR3 contains 15 residues. Unmatched junction bases numbered 15, after V lost 5 bases and J lost 6 bases. DNA of the CDR3: TGTGCCTGGTCGGCAGGGGGCGGAGGGGGTCGCGAGCAGTACTTC. It is translated as CAWSAGGGGGREQYF.

The rearrangement joins TRBV5-1 to TRBJ2-7; D remains ambiguous. V shed 6 bases and J shed 1 base, with 11 bases lying between them. Germline V lookup: CDR1 SGHRS, CDR2 YFSETQ. The CDR3 is 13 amino acids. CDR3 sequence (DNA): TGCGCCAGCAAGACACCAAGGTCCTACGAGCAGTACTTC. It encodes CASKTPRSYEQYF.

V gene TRBV19 combines with J gene TRBJ2-3; no reliable D call. Germline assignment: CDR1 LNHDA and CDR2 SQIVND (reference sequence). V was clipped by 3 bases and J by 2 bases, with 9 bases between them. There are 14 residues in the CDR3. CDR3 sequence reads: CASSMLGITDTQYF. The CDR3 DNA reads as TGTGCCAGTAGTATGTTAGGAATCACAGATACGCAGTATTTT.

This chain connects TRBV7-9 to TRBJ2-3, with D possibly matching TRBD2 (7 bases). CDR1 and CDR2 (germline): SEHNR, FQNEAQ (reference sequence). Trimming cost V 1 base and J 0 bases, with 11 bases left between them. This CDR3 region has 16 residues. In nucleotides, the CDR3 is TGTGCCAGCAGCTTAGAGGGGGGACTAAGCACAGATACGCAGTATTTT. Amino acid sequence: CASSLEGGLSTDTQYF.

In its sample, this clone was seen once. Additional DNA sequences in this sample encode the identical CDR3. The chain recombines TRBV7-8 with TRBJ2-5; 8 positions match TRBD2. The CDR3 contains 16 residues. V lost 1 base and J lost 1; bases outside the gene matches: 5. Germline loops: CDR1 SGHVS, CDR2 FQNEAQ. Written as DNA, the CDR3 is TGTGCCAGCAGCTTAGGGGGTCTAGCGGGCCAAGAGACCCAGTACTTC. Protein product: CASSLGGLAGQETQYF.

The chain is built from TRBV5-6 and TRBJ1-2; 9 bases fit TRBD1. Trimming cost V 2 bases and J 5 bases; bases outside gene matches: 4. The CDR3 length is 14 residues. Germline assignment: CDR1 SGHDT and CDR2 YYEEEE. The CDR3 DNA reads TGTGCCAGCAGCTTAGGACAGGGGATGTATGGCTACACCTTC. This codes for CASSLGQGMYGYTF.

The gene calls are TRBV7-9 and TRBJ2-7, with 9 positions matching TRBD1. Trimming at V came to 5 bases and at J to 0 bases, leaving 5 bases not matched to a gene. CDR3 length equals 15 residues. Germline V gene sequence: CDR1 SEHNR, CDR2 FQNEAQ (reference sequence). This CDR3 reads CASSPRQGGSYEQYF. In nucleotides, the CDR3 is TGTGCCAGCAGCCCCCGACAGGGGGGCTCCTACGAGCAGTACTTC.

Details on this clone: The same CDR3 is also encoded by other DNA sequences in this sample. V gene TRBV5-1 combines with J gene TRBJ1-1; D is unresolved. Trimming pared 0 bases from V and 2 bases from J, leaving 8 bases between. Germline V gives CDR1 SGHRS, CDR2 YFSETQ. This CDR3 is 14 amino acids long. The chain's CDR3 is CASSLEGQNTEAFF. The DNA for the CDR3 is TGCGCCAGCAGCTTGGAAGGCCAAAACACTGAAGCTTTCTTT. The whole variable domain, filled in from reference TRBV5-1 and TRBJ1-1, reads KAGVTQTPRYLIKTRGQQVTLSCSPISGHRSVSWYQQTPGQGLQFLFEYFSETQRNKGNFPGRFSGRQFSNSRSEMNVSTLELGDSALYLCASSLEGQNTEAFFGQGTRLTVV.

The chain joins TRBV4-1 to TRBJ2-6; 7 nucleotides match TRBD1. The J segment lost 1 base and the V segment lost 5 bases, leaving 8 bases of the junction unmatched. CDR1 is MGHRA, CDR2 YSYEKL, per germline. The CDR3 is 17 amino acids. The CDR3 DNA follows: TGCGCCAGCAGCTGGCTCCGGACAGGTTCTGGGGCCAACGTCCTGACTTTC. Translating gives CASSWLRTGSGANVLTF.

The CDR3 reads CASSPGLAMAGELFF. The CDR3 nucleotides read TGTGCCAGCTCACCGGGACTAGCTATGGCCGGGGAGCTGTTTTTT. This rearrangement joins TRBV18 to TRBJ2-2, with 9 positions matching TRBD2. V trimming: 3 bases; J trimming: 6 bases; junction bases outside the gene matches: 5. Germline V gives CDR1 KGHSH, CDR2 LQKENI. The CDR3 sequence is 15 residues long.

The rearrangement uses TRBV6-1 and TRBJ1-5; 8 bases match TRBD1. Per the germline V gene, CDR1 is MNHNS and CDR2 is SASEGT. The CDR3 consists of 15 residues. Unmatched junction bases numbered 6, after V lost 1 base and J lost 7 bases. CDR3 in amino acids: CASSEEAGGWQPQHF. The CDR3 DNA reads TGTGCCAGCAGTGAAGAGGCAGGGGGCTGGCAGCCCCAGCATTTT.

This clone was recorded once. V gene TRBV2 combines with J gene TRBJ2-2; TRBD1 aligns across 7 bases. In germline, CDR1 is SNHLY, CDR2 FYNNEI. This CDR3 contains 15 residues. Trimming at V came to 6 bases and at J to 4 bases, leaving 8 bases not matched to a gene. In nucleotides, the CDR3 is TGTGCCAGCAGCCAACAGGGGCAGGGCACCGGGGAGCTGTTTTTT. Amino acids: CASSQQGQGTGELFF.

Only one count was recorded for this clone. The gene calls are TRBV1 and TRBJ2-7. TRBV1 is a documented pseudogene. The CDR3 is 16 amino acids. DNA of the CDR3: TGCACCAGCAGCCAAGATCTCCACCCTGGGGGCTACGAGCAGTACTTC. As protein: CTSSQDLHPGGYEQYF.

The chain uses TRBV7-8 and TRBJ1-1, with TRBD1 matching over 7 bases. V was pared by 5 bases and J by 1 base, with 7 bases of the junction left unmatched. The V gene's germline CDR1 is SGHVS and CDR2 FQNEAQ. The CDR3 length is 15 residues. CDR3 bases: TGTGCCAGCAGCAGCCGACAGGGACCGAACACTGAAGCTTTCTTT. Its translation: CASSSRQGPNTEAFF.

This clone has only a few counts. The J gene is TRBJ1-1, the V gene TRBV5-1; D perhaps matches TRBD1 (6 bases). V was clipped by 4 bases and J by 4 bases, with 17 bases between them. This CDR3 has 15 amino acids. Germline V lookup: CDR1 SGHRS, CDR2 YFSETQ. The DNA of the CDR3 is TGCGCCAGCAGCGCCGGGACACACAGCGGCACTGAAGCTTTCTTT. It codes for CASSAGTHSGTEAFF.

This chain joins TRBV28 and TRBJ1-4; tentative D call: TRBD1 (6 bases). Germline V gene data show CDR1 as MDHEN and CDR2 as SYDVKM. The CDR3 runs to 15 residues. V was cut by 6 bases and J by 0 bases, with 11 bases left in between. The CDR3 coding sequence is TGTGCCAGCAGGATACAGGGCCCAACTAATGAAAAACTGTTTTTT. It encodes CASRIQGPTNEKLFF.

The V and J genes are TRBV6-1 and TRBJ1-6; D call uncertain. Germline CDR1 reads MNHNS; CDR2 reads SASEGT. V dropped 4 bases and J dropped 7 bases, with 11 bases sitting between them. This CDR3 is 14 amino acids long. This CDR3 reads CASSVMGINSPLHF. As DNA, the CDR3 is TGTGCCAGCAGTGTTATGGGGATCAATTCACCCCTCCACTTT.

The chain has TRBV29-1 and TRBJ2-1; tentatively, D is TRBD1 or TRBD2 (5 bases each). Germline V lookup: CDR1 SQVTM, CDR2 ANQGSEA. The CDR3 extends over 16 amino acids. V lost 3 bases, J lost 0 bases, and 15 bases lay in between. The CDR3 DNA reads TGCAGCGTTGAGGGGGTAGGGAAAAGCTCCTACAATGAGCAGTTCTTC. Translated: CSVEGVGKSSYNEQFF.

The genes are TRBV5-5 and TRBJ2-7; 9 positions match TRBD1. The germline CDR1 and CDR2 sequences are SGHKS and YYEKEE (reference sequence). The CDR3 totals 15 residues. The V segment lost 5 bases and the J segment 2 bases; nucleotides outside the gene matches: 8. The CDR3 loop is CASSFGQGIAYEQYF. The CDR3 DNA sequence: TGTGCCAGCAGTTTTGGACAGGGGATTGCCTACGAGCAGTACTTC.

CDR3 nucleotides: TGTGCCAGCGCCCCGACAGGGAACCCGTACAATGAGCAGTTCTTC. It translates to CASAPTGNPYNEQFF. The V and J genes are TRBV16 and TRBJ2-1, with TRBD1 matching 7 bases. Germline-derived CDR1 and CDR2 are KGHSY and FQNENV. The junction had 11 bases not matched to a gene; V was cut back by 8 bases and J by 4 bases. The CDR3 is made up of 15 amino acids.

The chain carries TRBV9 and TRBJ2-1; unclear D gene. Germline V gene sequence: CDR1 SGDLS, CDR2 YYNGEE. The CDR3 totals 13 residues. V was pared by 0 bases and J by 8 bases, with 9 bases between. The CDR3 protein is CASSVGGIDEQFF. The CDR3 region has the DNA TGTGCCAGCAGCGTAGGGGGTATCGATGAGCAGTTCTTC.

The chain links TRBV11-2 to TRBJ2-1, with D perhaps given as TRBD1 or TRBD2 (5 bases each). Trimming removed 4 bases from V and 5 bases from J, with 15 bases in between. The CDR3 is 15 residues long. From germline, CDR1 is SGHAT and CDR2 FQNNGV. CDR3: CASSSALLGDNEQFF. DNA for the CDR3: TGTGCCAGCAGCTCCGCCTTGCTGGGGGACAATGAGCAGTTCTTC.

This clone was counted a few times. The sample contains more than one DNA sequence encoding this CDR3. The genes are TRBV10-3 and TRBJ2-7; D unclear. Trimming took off 4 bases at V and 2 bases at J, with 6 bases between the two ends. In germline, CDR1 is ENHRY, CDR2 SYGVKD. This CDR3 is built from 12 residues. In nucleotides, the CDR3 is TGTGCCATCAGTGGGCAGGCCTACGAGCAGTACTTC. Protein: CAISGQAYEQYF.

The chain employs TRBV2 and TRBJ1-4; D is undetermined. The CDR3 contains 13 residues. The germline V and J ends were trimmed by 4 bases and 5 bases, with 8 bases remaining between them. CDR1 is SNHLY, CDR2 FYNNEI, per germline. The CDR3 spells CASSGQLNEKLFF. CDR3 nucleotide sequence: TGTGCCAGCAGTGGCCAGTTGAATGAAAAACTGTTTTTT.